The subject of this entry is one TCR beta chain. CDR1 LNHNV and CDR2 YYDKDF come from the germline V gene (reference sequence). The CDR3 length is 13 residues. V was cut by 3 bases and J by 4 bases, with 7 bases left in between. The data stem from a study of blood T cell repertoires in COVID-19. Study-wide context: PBMCs, B-cell-depleted T cells, or T cells were the source of the cDNA or gDNA that made up the material.

Per the original methods: Researchers report that nucleated cell counts were estimated from reference gene primer amplification. Generated by immunoSEQ multiplex PCR, the TCRdb table keeps only in-frame clones and is missing some. The DNA was the basis for D and trimming; V, J and clone size are from that table. The profile shows around 100,000 clones, 80% to 85% of them singletons. The rearrangement joins TRBV15 to TRBJ1-3; unclear D gene. Sequencing was performed on peripheral blood. This sequence was found in a man between 65 and 79 years old with active or convalescent COVID-19. The CDR3 nucleotides read TGTGCCACCAGCAGTAGTAGAGGAAACACCATATATTTT. It translates to CATSSSRGNTIYF.